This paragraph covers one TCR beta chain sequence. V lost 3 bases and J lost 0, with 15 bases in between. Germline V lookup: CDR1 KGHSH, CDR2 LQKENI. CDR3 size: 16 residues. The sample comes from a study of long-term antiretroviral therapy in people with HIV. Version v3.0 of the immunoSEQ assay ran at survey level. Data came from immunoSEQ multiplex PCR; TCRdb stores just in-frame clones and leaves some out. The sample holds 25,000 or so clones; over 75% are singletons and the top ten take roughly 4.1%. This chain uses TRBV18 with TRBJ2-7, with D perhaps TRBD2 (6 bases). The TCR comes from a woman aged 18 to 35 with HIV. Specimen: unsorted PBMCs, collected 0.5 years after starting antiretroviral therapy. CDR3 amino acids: CASSPLPGSGSYEQYF. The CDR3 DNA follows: TGTGCCAGCTCACCCCTCCCCGGTAGCGGCTCCTACGAGCAGTACTTC.